This is a list of T cell receptor beta chains from one sample in a study of blood T cell repertoires in COVID-19. Sequenced by immunoSEQ multiplex PCR; TCRdb stores in-frame clones only, minus some. The data show tens of thousands of clones, with approximately 90% seen just once and about 0.83% held by the top ten. Sequencing was performed on peripheral blood. All receptors derive from a woman of 80 years or more with acute or convalescent COVID-19. Both conserved end residues are part of each CDR3. The D gene is left open where the match is weak. Clone sizes are given selectively: once, few, many, or a class where the clone is expanded.

size: .
V: TRBV12-5
J: TRBJ2-3
D: .
CDR3: CASGYRGDTQYF
DNA: TGTGCTAGTGGGTATAGGGGTGATACGCAGTATTTT

size: .
V: TRBV7-9
J: TRBJ1-2
D: .
CDR3: CASSLAASNYGYTF
DNA: TGTGCCAGCAGCTTAGCGGCCTCTAACTATGGCTACACCTTC

size: .
V: TRBV6-5
J: TRBJ1-2
D: TRBD1
CDR3: CASSPSGTDGYTF
DNA: TGTGCCAGCAGCCCCTCCGGGACAGATGGCTACACCTTC

size: .
V: TRBV5-6
J: TRBJ2-3
D: .
CDR3: CASSLPTPSREDTQYF
DNA: TGTGCCAGCAGCCTCCCCACTCCTTCTCGTGAGGATACGCAGTATTTT

size: .
V: TRBV5-5
J: TRBJ1-6
D: .
CDR3: CASSESSYNSPLHF
DNA: TGTGCCAGCAGCGAGAGCTCCTATAATTCACCCCTCCACTTT

size: .
V: TRBV6-2/TRBV6-3
J: TRBJ1-6
D: TRBD1
CDR3: CASSTRRTGDSPLHF
DNA: TGTGCCAGCAGTACCCGACGGACAGGGGATTCACCCCTCCACTTT

size: .
V: TRBV11-2
J: TRBJ2-1
D: TRBD2
CDR3: CASSPPPSGRAEQFF
DNA: TGTGCCAGCAGCCCCCCGCCTAGCGGGAGGGCGGAGCAGTTCTTC

size: .
V: TRBV7-7
J: TRBJ1-1
D: .
CDR3: CASSLGGPNTEAFF
DNA: TGTGCTAGCAGCTTAGGAGGGCCGAACACTGAAGCTTTCTTT

size: .
V: TRBV7-3
J: TRBJ2-1
D: .
CDR3: CASSPLGRNEQFF
DNA: TGTGCCAGCAGCCCCCTGGGGCGTAATGAGCAGTTCTTC

size: .
V: TRBV6-6
J: TRBJ2-3
D: .
CDR3: CASSYQRNTDTQYF
DNA: TGTGCCAGCAGTTACCAGCGGAACACAGATACGCAGTATTTT

size: .
V: TRBV6-1
J: TRBJ2-7
D: TRBD1
CDR3: CASSEAGQVYEQYF
DNA: TGTGCCAGCAGTGAAGCGGGACAGGTCTACGAGCAGTACTTC

size: .
V: TRBV6-5
J: TRBJ1-6
D: .
CDR3: CASSYMGGPRNSPLHF
DNA: TGTGCCAGCAGTTATATGGGGGGTCCCCGGAATTCACCCCTCCACTTT

size: once
V: TRBV5-1
J: TRBJ1-6
D: .
CDR3: CASSLARGNSPLHF
DNA: TGCGCCAGCAGCTTGGCCCGGGGAAATTCACCCCTCCACTTT

size: once
V: TRBV10-3
J: TRBJ2-7
D: .
CDR3: CAISESEGQEGSYEQYF
DNA: TGTGCCATCAGTGAGTCGGAAGGACAGGAGGGGTCCTACGAGCAGTACTTC

size: .
V: TRBV7-2
J: TRBJ1-5
D: TRBD1
CDR3: CASSLVGQGFSYSNQPQHF
DNA: TGTGCCAGCAGCCTCGTGGGACAGGGGTTCTCGTATAGCAATCAGCCCCAGCATTTT

size: .
V: TRBV9
J: TRBJ2-7
D: TRBD1
CDR3: CASSVATGGEQYF
DNA: TGTGCCAGCAGCGTGGCGACAGGGGGCGAGCAGTACTTC

size: .
V: TRBV27
J: TRBJ1-2
D: TRBD1
CDR3: CASSLLGGGYGYTF
DNA: TGTGCCAGCAGTTTACTAGGGGGCGGCTATGGCTACACCTTC

size: .
V: TRBV3-1/TRBV3-2
J: TRBJ2-1
D: TRBD2
CDR3: CASSQLHSPGGGNEQFF
DNA: TGTGCCAGCAGCCAACTCCACAGTCCCGGGGGAGGGAATGAGCAGTTCTTC

size: .
V: TRBV2
J: TRBJ1-2
D: .
CDR3: CASSSGGYGYTF
DNA: TGTGCCAGCAGTTCCGGCGGCTATGGCTACACCTTC

size: .
V: TRBV19
J: TRBJ2-7
D: .
CDR3: CASRPRRGSYEQYF
DNA: TGTGCCAGTAGACCCCGCCGGGGGTCCTACGAGCAGTACTTC

size: .
V: TRBV9
J: TRBJ1-2
D: .
CDR3: CASSVGQANYGYTF
DNA: TGTGCCAGCAGCGTAGGTCAGGCGAACTATGGCTACACCTTC

size: .
V: TRBV18
J: TRBJ1-1
D: TRBD1
CDR3: CASSPEGARDTEAFF
DNA: TGTGCCAGCTCACCCGAGGGGGCGCGGGACACTGAAGCTTTCTTT

size: .
V: TRBV5-1
J: TRBJ2-2
D: TRBD1
CDR3: CASSLLQGANTGELFF
DNA: TGCGCCAGCAGCTTGTTACAGGGGGCGAACACCGGGGAGCTGTTTTTT

size: .
V: TRBV4-2
J: TRBJ1-6
D: TRBD1
CDR3: CASSQDLIGQGSPLHF
DNA: TGTGCCAGCAGCCAAGATCTAATTGGACAGGGGTCACCCCTCCACTTT

size: .
V: TRBV7-2
J: TRBJ1-1
D: .
CDR3: CASSLAGGGTEAFF
DNA: TGTGCCAGCAGCTTAGCGGGGGGAGGGACTGAAGCTTTCTTT

size: .
V: TRBV5-4
J: TRBJ1-5
D: .
CDR3: CASSLAGGGQPQHF
DNA: TGTGCCAGCAGCTTGGCGGGGGGCGGTCAGCCCCAGCATTTT

size: .
V: TRBV27
J: TRBJ2-3
D: .
CDR3: CASSLERGDTDTQYF
DNA: TGTGCCAGCTCGTTGGAAAGGGGCGACACAGATACGCAGTATTTT

size: .
V: TRBV2
J: TRBJ2-7
D: TRBD1
CDR3: CASSSRTGGYEQYF
DNA: TGTGCCAGCAGTTCCCGGACAGGGGGCTACGAGCAGTACTTC

size: .
V: TRBV6-5
J: TRBJ1-2
D: TRBD1
CDR3: CASRGQGGGYTF
DNA: TGTGCCAGCAGAGGACAGGGGGGCGGCTACACCTTC

size: .
V: TRBV28
J: TRBJ1-5
D: TRBD1
CDR3: CASRTGGQPQHF
DNA: TGTGCCAGCAGGACAGGGGGACAGCCCCAGCATTTT

size: .
V: TRBV10-2
J: TRBJ2-2
D: TRBD2
CDR3: CADLGGVLGTGELFF
DNA: TGCGCCGACTTGGGGGGGGTTTTAGGGACCGGGGAGCTGTTTTTT

size: .
V: TRBV29-1
J: TRBJ2-7
D: TRBD2
CDR3: CSVRTSGSEQYF
DNA: TGCAGCGTCAGGACTAGCGGGAGCGAGCAGTACTTC

size: .
V: TRBV25-1
J: TRBJ2-7
D: TRBD2
CDR3: CASRPRTSGSGEQYF
DNA: TGTGCCAGCAGACCCAGGACTAGCGGGAGTGGCGAGCAGTACTTC

size: .
V: TRBV6-5
J: TRBJ2-1
D: TRBD2
CDR3: CASSASTSGGNEQFF
DNA: TGTGCCAGCAGCGCTTCCACTAGCGGGGGCAATGAGCAGTTCTTC

size: .
V: TRBV5-6
J: TRBJ1-6
D: TRBD1
CDR3: CASRWGQGLGTPLHF
DNA: TGTGCCAGCAGGTGGGGACAGGGGTTGGGGACACCCCTCCACTTT

size: .
V: TRBV18
J: TRBJ2-7
D: .
CDR3: CASSPPVAGRNYEQYF
DNA: TGTGCCAGCTCACCACCGGTTGCCGGGAGAAATTACGAGCAGTACTTC

size: .
V: TRBV19
J: TRBJ1-5
D: TRBD1
CDR3: CASSWGGQGALQPQHF
DNA: TGTGCCAGTAGTTGGGGAGGGCAGGGGGCTTTGCAGCCCCAGCATTTT

size: .
V: TRBV2
J: TRBJ2-3
D: TRBD2
CDR3: CASSEQGIAGGLDTQYF
DNA: TGTGCCAGCAGTGAACAGGGTATAGCGGGGGGGCTGGATACGCAGTATTTT

size: few
V: TRBV7-2
J: TRBJ1-5
D: .
CDR3: CASSPSSNQPQHF
DNA: TGTGCCAGCAGCCCGTCTAGCAATCAGCCCCAGCATTTT

size: .
V: TRBV5-1
J: TRBJ1-2
D: .
CDR3: CASSLGSGLGGYTF
DNA: TGCGCCAGCAGCTTGGGGTCAGGGTTAGGTGGCTACACCTTC

size: once
V: TRBV7-9
J: TRBJ2-7
D: TRBD2
CDR3: CASSLMTGLADEQYF
DNA: TGTGCCAGCAGCTTAATGACGGGACTAGCGGACGAGCAGTACTTC

size: .
V: TRBV19
J: TRBJ1-2
D: TRBD1
CDR3: CASNPRQGGYTF
DNA: TGTGCCAGTAATCCTCGACAGGGAGGCTACACCTTC